What follows are 28 T cell receptor beta chains derived from one specimen sequenced in a study of memory CD4+ T cells and cytomegalovirus serostatus. The sort gate was single viable CD3+CD4+CD8-CD45RO+ cells for memory CD4+ T cells. Some clones are missing from TCRdb's copy, which holds only in-frame ones; the method was immunoSEQ multiplex PCR. In the table there are under 55,000 clones, about 86% of which are singletons. Sequenced: memory CD4+ T cells from blood. These receptors originate from an adult in good health and CMV-seropositive.

As concerns this clone: Distinct nucleotide sequences in the sample also encode this CDR3. This chain links TRBV5-5 with TRBJ1-5, with D hard to call. The CDR3 is 13 amino acids. V lost 0 bases, J lost 6 bases, and 7 bases lay in between. Germline CDR1 reads SGHKS; CDR2 reads YYEKEE (reference sequence). CDR3 coding DNA: TGTGCCAGCAGCTTGGAGTGGGGTCAGCCCCAGCATTTT. Translating gives CASSLEWGQPQHF.

The J gene is TRBJ2-2, the V gene TRBV7-2; weak D call: TRBD2 (6 bases). The V and J ends lost 5 bases and 7 bases respectively, with 17 bases between them. Germline CDR1 is SGHTA and CDR2 is FQGNSA. The CDR3 covers 15 residues. Written as DNA, the CDR3 is TGTGCCAGCAGCCCCTTGGGGGGAACCGGCGGGGAGCTGTTTTTT. It encodes CASSPLGGTGGELFF.

The V gene is TRBV7-9, the J gene TRBJ1-1, with 8 nucleotides matching TRBD1. CDR1 SEHNR and CDR2 FQNEAQ come from the germline V gene (reference sequence). The CDR3 is 14 amino acids. V lost 0 bases to trimming and J lost 11 bases; unmatched junction nucleotides: 8. CDR3 nucleotide sequence: TGTGCCAGCAGCTTAGCAGGGACAGGCGGTGATGCTTTCTTT. Its translation: CASSLAGTGGDAFF.

V and J are TRBV5-1 and TRBJ2-7, with TRBD2 matching 8 bases. Germline-derived CDR1 and CDR2 are SGHRS and YFSETQ. With V trimmed by 2 bases and J by 6 bases, 7 bases remained unmatched. The length of the CDR3 is 14 residues. This CDR3 is CASSLTSGGVEQYF. The CDR3, as DNA: TGCGCCAGCAGCTTAACAAGCGGGGGTGTCGAGCAGTACTTC.

CDR3 sequence (DNA): TGTGCCAGCAGCTTAGACGGGAGGGGGTTCTACGAGCAGTACTTC. Amino acids: CASSLDGRGFYEQYF. The chain joins TRBV7-3 to TRBJ2-7; 8 bases agree with TRBD2. Germline V CDR1 and CDR2: SGHTA, FQGTGA. The CDR3 totals 15 residues. Trimming took 2 bases from V and 3 from J; bases not matched to a gene: 6.

The chain recombines TRBV4-3 with TRBJ2-1; TRBD2 agrees at 9 bases. CDR1 LGHNA and CDR2 YSLEER come from the germline V gene. J gave up 8 bases and V 4 bases, and 9 bases lay outside the gene matches. The CDR3 is 15 residues long. The CDR3 here is CASSRGTSSPHEQFF. CDR3 in DNA: TGCGCCAGCAGCCGCGGGACTAGCAGTCCCCATGAGCAGTTCTTC.

Here the CDR3 reads CASSPPGQGAYGYTF. The CDR3 nucleotides read TGTGCCAGCAGTCCCCCGGGACAGGGGGCCTATGGCTACACCTTC. The rearrangement joins TRBV28 to TRBJ1-2; 12 bases agree with TRBD1. Germline loops: CDR1 MDHEN, CDR2 SYDVKM. J gave up 4 bases and V 5 bases, and 5 bases lay outside the gene matches. CDR3 size: 15 residues.

The count of this clone is one. In nucleotides, the CDR3 is TGTGCCATCAGTCTATCCCTAGGGACCTACGAGCAGTACTTC. Its protein product is CAISLSLGTYEQYF. The chain uses TRBV10-3 and TRBJ2-7; the D is unclear. V gave up 5 bases and J gave up 2 bases, with 13 bases separating them. The CDR3 contains 14 residues. CDR1 and CDR2 from the germline V gene are ENHRY and SYGVKD.

The chain recombines TRBV6-1 with TRBJ2-3, with 8 bases aligning to TRBD2. The germline V gene has CDR1 MNHNS and CDR2 SASEGT. This CDR3 has 18 amino acids. Trimming cost V 4 bases and J 0 bases; bases outside gene matches: 12. The CDR3 sequence is CASSGYSSGPGSTDTQYF. The DNA of the CDR3 is TGTGCCAGCAGTGGATATTCTAGCGGGCCCGGCAGCACAGATACGCAGTATTTT.

On this clone: Other DNA sequences from this sample encode an identical CDR3 as well. The chain links TRBV28 to TRBJ1-5, with TRBD1 as a possible D gene (6 bases). The V end lost 3 bases, the J end lost 2 bases, and 11 bases lay between the germline ends. CDR3 length: 15 residues. In germline, CDR1 is MDHEN, CDR2 SYDVKM. The CDR3 sequence: CASSFAGARNQPQHF. DNA of the CDR3: TGTGCCAGCAGTTTTGCGGGGGCGCGCAATCAGCCCCAGCATTTT. The entire variable domain, with the rest obtained from reference TRBV28 and TRBJ1-5, is as follows: DVKVTQSSRYLVKRTGEKVFLECVQDMDHENMFWYRQDPGLGLRLIYFSYDVKMKEKGDIPEGYSVSREKKERFSLILESASTNQTSMYLCASSFAGARNQPQHFGDGTRLSIL.

This clone was seen more than once but under ten times. The rearrangement links TRBV6-1 to TRBJ1-1; D is perhaps TRBD1 (5 bases). The ends were cut back, 6 bases at V and 2 bases at J, with 16 bases in the middle. Germline CDR1 MNHNS, CDR2 SASEGT. This CDR3 has 15 amino acids. The CDR3 sequence is CASRMGGGGNTEAFF. CDR3 DNA: TGTGCCAGCAGGATGGGTGGGGGGGGAAACACTGAAGCTTTCTTT.

This clone was observed once. The J gene is TRBJ1-3, the V gene TRBV5-8, with D unclear. Germline V gene sequence: CDR1 SGHTS, CDR2 YDEGEE. V lost 0 bases, J lost 0 bases, and 4 bases lay in between. This CDR3 has 14 amino acids. The CDR3 here is CASSLVDSGNTIYF. CDR3 in DNA: TGTGCCAGCAGCTTGGTGGACTCTGGAAACACCATATATTTT. Drawing the rest from reference TRBV5-8 and TRBJ1-3, the complete variable domain is EAGVTQSPTHLIKTRGQQATLRCSPISGHTSVYWYQQALGLGLQFLLWYDEGEERNRGNFPPRFSGRQFPNYSSELNVNALELEDSALYLCASSLVDSGNTIYFGEGSWLTVV.

This chain uses TRBV27 with TRBJ2-2, with 8 nucleotides matching TRBD2. Unmatched junction bases numbered 6, after V lost 3 bases and J lost 3 bases. The CDR3 length is 16 residues. Germline V gives CDR1 MNHEY, CDR2 SMNVEV (reference sequence). Here the CDR3 reads CASSFLGLGDTGELFF. CDR3 in DNA: TGTGCCAGCAGTTTTCTGGGACTAGGGGACACCGGGGAGCTGTTTTTT.

The chain links TRBV7-3 to TRBJ1-2; perhaps TRBD1 as D (5 bases). Germline V CDR1 and CDR2: SGHTA, FQGTGA. V was trimmed by 1 base and J by 8 bases, leaving 11 bases between them. There are 13 residues in the CDR3. CDR3 amino acids: CASSLSRGSGYTF. CDR3 nucleotides: TGTGCCAGCAGCTTAAGCCGGGGGTCGGGCTACACCTTC.

V usage is TRBV5-6 and J usage is TRBJ2-4; unclear D gene. V was cut by 4 bases and J by 1 base, with 15 bases left in between. Germline values: CDR1 SGHDT, CDR2 YYEEEE. The CDR3 loop spans 16 amino acids. The DNA of the CDR3 is TGTGCCAGCAGCCAAGAAAGGATGATTGCCAAAAACATTCAGTACTTC. Its protein product is CASSQERMIAKNIQYF.

This chain uses TRBV9 with TRBJ1-2; D is possibly TRBD1 (5 bases). CDR1 and CDR2 from the germline V gene are SGDLS and YYNGEE. This CDR3 is 16 amino acids long. Trimming shortened V by 3 bases and J by 3 bases, and 18 bases separated the two germline ends. In nucleotides, the CDR3 is TGTGCCAGCAGCGCCGACGGGGCCCGGGGCTACTATGGCTACACCTTC. Translated: CASSADGARGYYGYTF.

The rearrangement joins TRBV28 to TRBJ2-7, with TRBD1 matching 10 bases. From germline, CDR1 is MDHEN and CDR2 SYDVKM. The CDR3 has 15 amino acids. The J segment lost 2 bases and the V segment lost 5 bases, leaving 6 bases of the junction unmatched. CDR3: CASSRLGQGAYEQYF. As DNA, the CDR3 is TGTGCCAGCAGTCGACTCGGACAGGGGGCCTACGAGCAGTACTTC.

This chain uses TRBV5-1 with TRBJ2-6, with 12 bases identical to TRBD1. Germline V gene data show CDR1 as SGHRS and CDR2 as YFSETQ. Unmatched junction bases numbered 8, after V lost 3 bases and J lost 4 bases. This CDR3 comprises 18 residues. In nucleotides, the CDR3 is TGCGCCAGCAGCTCGCGCGGGACAGGGGGCAAAGGGGCCAACGTCCTGACTTTC. The encoded protein is CASSSRGTGGKGANVLTF.

A single count supports this clone. This chain links TRBV18 with TRBJ1-2; possibly TRBD1 for D (6 bases). Trimming took off 2 bases at V and 8 bases at J, with 21 bases between the two ends. Per germline, CDR1 KGHSH and CDR2 LQKENI. The CDR3 is made up of 16 amino acids. CDR3 DNA sequence: TGTGCCAGCTCACCAGAGCCAAACAGGGCTTCCTTAGGCTACACCTTC. Translated, it gives CASSPEPNRASLGYTF.

V is TRBV7-8 and J is TRBJ2-7; D is undetermined. CDR1 is SGHVS, CDR2 FQNEAQ, per germline. The CDR3 has 15 amino acids. V was clipped by 0 bases and J by 7 bases, with 16 bases between them. This CDR3 is CASSLAQPGSGEQYF. The DNA of the CDR3 is TGTGCCAGCAGCTTAGCCCAGCCGGGCTCCGGTGAGCAGTACTTC.

The chain combines TRBV18 with TRBJ2-2, with 10 bases lining up with TRBD1. J was trimmed by 4 bases and V by 3 bases; bases with no gene match: 5. Germline CDR1 reads KGHSH; CDR2 reads LQKENI. The CDR3 contains 16 residues. CDR3 in amino acids: CASSPSDRGITGELFF. The CDR3 DNA reads TGTGCCAGCTCACCGTCGGACAGGGGGATCACCGGGGAGCTGTTTTTT.

The chain recombines TRBV6-5 with TRBJ2-7, with 11 nucleotides matching TRBD1. The CDR3 length is 15 residues. In germline, CDR1 is MNHEY, CDR2 SVGAGI. V lost 4 bases and J lost 6; bases outside the gene matches: 8. The CDR3 DNA reads TGTGCCAGCAGTTTGCTCCGGGACAGGGGGGCCGAGCAGTACTTC. It specifies CASSLLRDRGAEQYF.

The V call is TRBV7-2, the J call TRBJ1-2, with D possibly being TRBD1 (5 bases). The V and J ends lost 5 bases and 5 bases respectively, with 15 bases between them. Per the germline V gene, CDR1 is SGHTA and CDR2 is FQGNSA. The CDR3 loop spans 14 amino acids. The CDR3 loop is CASSPRDLKYGYTF. In DNA form, the CDR3 reads TGTGCCAGCAGCCCGCGGGACCTCAAATATGGCTACACCTTC.

The V gene is TRBV6-5, the J gene TRBJ1-2; TRBD1 matches 9 bases. V gave up 6 bases and J gave up 6 bases; unmatched junction bases: 8. The CDR3 has 14 residues. The germline V gene has CDR1 MNHEY and CDR2 SVGAGI. The CDR3 DNA is TGTGCCAGCAGCACCACAGGGGGCGGGGATGGCTACACCTTC. Amino acid sequence: CASSTTGGGDGYTF.

In its sample, this clone was seen once. This sequence joins TRBV6-1 and TRBJ1-3, with D hard to call. Germline CDR1 reads MNHNS; CDR2 reads SASEGT. The germline V and J ends were trimmed by 6 bases and 0 bases, with 12 bases remaining between them. The CDR3 extends over 15 amino acids. The CDR3 DNA is TGTGCCAGCAGGCGCCCGGGATCCTCTGGAAACACCATATATTTT. The encoded protein is CASRRPGSSGNTIYF.

The gene calls are TRBV5-1 and TRBJ1-4, with D tentatively TRBD1 (6 bases). Trimming left V 2 bases short and J 2 bases short, with 16 bases between. This CDR3 is built from 17 residues. Germline CDR1 SGHRS, CDR2 YFSETQ. The CDR3 DNA follows: TGCGCCAGCAGCTTCTCCTCCGGGCAGGGGACTAATGAAAAACTGTTTTTT. Amino acid sequence: CASSFSSGQGTNEKLFF.

The chain couples TRBV7-8 to TRBJ2-1; weak D call: TRBD1 (5 bases). Germline-derived CDR1 and CDR2 are SGHVS and FQNEAQ. V lost 5 bases to trimming and J lost 3 bases, with 8 bases between them. The CDR3 runs to 13 residues. The DNA for the CDR3 is TGTGCCAGCAGCCCTCAGGGCTACAATGAGCAGTTCTTC. It is translated as CASSPQGYNEQFF. Variable domain in full (rest from reference TRBV7-8 and TRBJ2-1): GAGVSQSPRYKVAKRGQDVALRCDPISGHVSLFWYQQALGQGPEFLTYFQNEAQLDKSGLPSDRFFAERPEGSVSTLKIQRTQQEDSAVYLCASSPQGYNEQFFGPGTRLTVL.

The J gene is TRBJ2-2, the V gene TRBV7-9; 8 positions match TRBD1. Germline CDR1 SEHNR, CDR2 FQNEAQ (reference sequence). This CDR3 spans 15 amino acids. V trimming: 5 bases; J trimming: 3 bases; junction bases outside the gene matches: 5. The CDR3 DNA is TGTGCCAGCAGCCCGACAGGGGAGGACACCGGGGAGCTGTTTTTT. This sequence encodes CASSPTGEDTGELFF.